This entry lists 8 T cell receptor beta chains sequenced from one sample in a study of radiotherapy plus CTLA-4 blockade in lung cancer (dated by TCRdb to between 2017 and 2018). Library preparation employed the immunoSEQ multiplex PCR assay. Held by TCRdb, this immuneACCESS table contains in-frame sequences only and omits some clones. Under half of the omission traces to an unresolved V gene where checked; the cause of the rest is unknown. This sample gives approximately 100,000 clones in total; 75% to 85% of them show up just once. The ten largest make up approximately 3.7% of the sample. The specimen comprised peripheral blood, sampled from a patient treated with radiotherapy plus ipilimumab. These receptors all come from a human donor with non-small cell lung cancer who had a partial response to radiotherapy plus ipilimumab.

CDR3 region: CASSPAPGYGQPQHF. In nucleotides, the CDR3 is TGTGCCAGTAGTCCAGCCCCAGGTTACGGTCAGCCCCAGCATTTT. The genes are TRBV19 and TRBJ1-5; D is unresolved. CDR1 is LNHDA and CDR2 is SQIVND in the germline V gene (reference sequence). This CDR3 comprises 15 residues. V dropped 5 bases and J dropped 6 bases, with 17 bases sitting between them.

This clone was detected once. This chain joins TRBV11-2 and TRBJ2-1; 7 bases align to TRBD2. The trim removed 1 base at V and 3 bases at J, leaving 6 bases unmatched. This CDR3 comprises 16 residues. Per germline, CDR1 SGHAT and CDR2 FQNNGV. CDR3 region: CASSLGRGTNYNEQFF. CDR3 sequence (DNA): TGTGCCAGCAGCTTAGGTCGGGGGACTAACTACAATGAGCAGTTCTTC.

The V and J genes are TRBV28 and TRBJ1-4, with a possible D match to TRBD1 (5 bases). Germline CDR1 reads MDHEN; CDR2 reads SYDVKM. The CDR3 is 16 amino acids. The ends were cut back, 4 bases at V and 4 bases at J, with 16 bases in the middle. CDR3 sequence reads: CASSSQGPGVNEKLFF. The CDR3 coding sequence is TGTGCCAGCAGTTCCCAGGGACCGGGGGTTAATGAAAAACTGTTTTTT.

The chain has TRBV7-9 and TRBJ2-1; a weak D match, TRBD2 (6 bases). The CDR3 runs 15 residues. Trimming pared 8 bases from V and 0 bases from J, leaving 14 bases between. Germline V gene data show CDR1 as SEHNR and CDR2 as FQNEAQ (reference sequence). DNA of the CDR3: TGTGCCAGCTCGGAACGGGGGAGCTCCTACAATGAGCAGTTCTTC. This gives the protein CASSERGSSYNEQFF.

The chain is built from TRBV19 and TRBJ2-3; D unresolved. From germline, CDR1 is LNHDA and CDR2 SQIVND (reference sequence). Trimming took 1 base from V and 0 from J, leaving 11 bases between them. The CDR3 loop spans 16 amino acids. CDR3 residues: CASSIAIAVSTDTQYF. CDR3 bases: TGTGCCAGTAGTATAGCGATAGCTGTCAGCACAGATACGCAGTATTTT.

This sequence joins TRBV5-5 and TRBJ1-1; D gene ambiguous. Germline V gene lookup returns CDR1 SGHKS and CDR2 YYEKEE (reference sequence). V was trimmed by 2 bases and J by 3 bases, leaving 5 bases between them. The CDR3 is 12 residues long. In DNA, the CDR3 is TGTGCCAGCAGCTTTACAGACACTGAAGCTTTCTTT. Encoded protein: CASSFTDTEAFF.

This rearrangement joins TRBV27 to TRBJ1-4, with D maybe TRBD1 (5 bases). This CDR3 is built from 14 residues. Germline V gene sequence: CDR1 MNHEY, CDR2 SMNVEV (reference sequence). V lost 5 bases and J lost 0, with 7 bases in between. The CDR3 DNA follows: TGTGCCAGCAGTGAGACAGCAACTAATGAAAAACTGTTTTTT. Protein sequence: CASSETATNEKLFF.

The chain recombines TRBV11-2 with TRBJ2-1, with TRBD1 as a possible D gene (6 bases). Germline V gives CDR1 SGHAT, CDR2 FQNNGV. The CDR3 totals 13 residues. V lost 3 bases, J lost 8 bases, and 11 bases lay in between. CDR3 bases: TGTGCCAGCAGCTTCACAGGGTCCGATGAGCAGTTCTTC. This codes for CASSFTGSDEQFF. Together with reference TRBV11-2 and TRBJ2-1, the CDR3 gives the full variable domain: EAGVAQSPRYKIIEKRQSVAFWCNPISGHATLYWYQQILGQGPKLLIQFQNNGVVDDSQLPKDRFSAERLKGVDSTLKIQPAKLEDSAVYLCASSFTGSDEQFFGPGTRLTVL.